This T cell receptor beta chain was found in a study of cytomegalovirus exposure and HLA in healthy donors. The study's findings and limits: For most TCR sequences rarity was the rule, although some public TCRs occurred in many donors. According to the study, 160 or so TCR beta chains were cytomegalovirus-associated.

Repertoires were generated with immunoSEQ multiplex PCR, while TCRdb's copy carries only in-frame clones and drops some. The sample records about 110,000 clones, approximately 90% being singletons. This CDR3 has 16 residues. V shed 6 bases, J shed 0 bases, and the junction held 6 bases outside the gene matches. The V gene's germline CDR1 is SNHLY and CDR2 FYNNEI. Details on this clone: Its specificity is unknown.

Sequencing was done on a sample of PBMCs. V usage is TRBV2 and J usage is TRBJ1-5; TRBD1 matches at 9 bases. This receptor was obtained from a woman between 18 and 30 years old in good health and CMV-seropositive. The CDR3 here is CASSPGTGISNQPQHF. CDR3 sequence (DNA): TGTGCCAGCAGCCCGGGGACAGGGATTAGCAATCAGCCCCAGCATTTT. Complete variable domain (other parts from reference TRBV2 and TRBJ1-5): EPEVTQTPSHQVTQMGQEVILRCVPISNHLYFYWYRQILGQKVEFLVSFYNNEISEKSEIFDDQFSVERPDGSNFTLKIRSTKLEDSAMYFCASSPGTGISNQPQHFGDGTRLSIL.